What follows are 13 T cell receptor beta chains derived from one specimen sequenced in a study of shared clonotypes between healthy human individuals (dated by TCRdb to 2020 to 2021). Library generation was performed with the immunoSEQ multiplex PCR assay. TCRdb took over this immuneACCESS table, retaining in-frame rearrangements with V and J assigned. Such tables are incomplete; in checked studies, under half of the missing clones stem from an unresolved V gene, and the remainder is unexplained. Present in this sample are about 2.2 million clones, about 92% of which were seen just once. Of the sample, about 1.5% falls within the top ten clones. CD8 naive samples were CD45RO-negative cells positively selected for CCR7, giving a CD45RA+CCR7+ population that excluded TemRA cells. Sequencing was done on a sample of naive CD8+ T cells from PBMCs. Sample cell subset or site, as interpreted from the label and publication: CD45RA+CCR7+. The receptors here all came from a young man in good health. Some clones in this sample may be carry-over from other donors' samples.

The chain joins TRBV7-9 to TRBJ1-2; D gene uncertain. Germline V gene sequence: CDR1 SEHNR, CDR2 FQNEAQ (reference sequence). V shed 3 bases and J shed 0 bases, with 8 bases lying between them. The CDR3 spans 14 residues. The CDR3 DNA sequence: TGTGCCAGCAGCTTGGCGCTCTCTAACTATGGCTACACCTTC. Translation: CASSLALSNYGYTF.

The chain combines TRBV30 with TRBJ2-1; possibly TRBD1 for D (6 bases). Germline V gene lookup returns CDR1 GTSNPN and CDR2 SVGIG (reference sequence). The CDR3 has 14 residues. The CDR3 loop reads CVLSGRGSYNEQFF. The CDR3 region has the DNA TGTGTCCTCTCCGGCAGGGGCTCGTACAATGAGCAGTTCTTC. Variable domain in full (rest from reference TRBV30 and TRBJ2-1): SQTIHQWPATLVQPVGSPLSLECTVEGTSNPNLYWYRQAAGRGLQLLFYSVGIGQISSEVPQNLSASRPQDRQFILSSKKLLLSDSGFYLCVLSGRGSYNEQFFGPGTRLTVL.

The CDR3 sequence is CASSQESGTGVRETQYF. CDR3 sequence (DNA): TGCGCCAGCAGCCAAGAATCCGGGACAGGGGTAAGAGAGACCCAGTACTTC. The chain links TRBV4-1 to TRBJ2-5; 10 bases map to TRBD1. Germline lookup yields CDR1 MGHRA and CDR2 YSYEKL. With V trimmed by 0 bases and J by 4 bases, 8 bases remained unmatched. The CDR3 is 17 residues long.

The chain joins TRBV4-3 to TRBJ2-7, with 7 bases that match TRBD1. The CDR3 spans 13 residues. Looked up from germline, CDR1 is LGHNA and CDR2 is YSLEER. J gave up 7 bases and V 6 bases, and 9 bases lay outside the gene matches. The CDR3 bases are TGCGCCAGCAGTCTAGACAGGGACAAGGAGCAGTACTTC. Its protein product is CASSLDRDKEQYF.

This chain joins TRBV11-3 and TRBJ2-2, with 9 bases aligning to TRBD2. Germline CDR1 reads SGHNT; CDR2 reads YENEEA. V dropped 5 bases and J dropped 8; count of bases not matched to a gene: 15. The CDR3 sequence is 17 residues long. The CDR3 nucleotides are TGTGCCAGCAGCCACACCCCCTATAGCGGGAGAACTGGGGAGCTGTTTTTT. Translating it yields CASSHTPYSGRTGELFF.

V gene TRBV7-8 combines with J gene TRBJ1-1; TRBD1 might be the D (5 bases). This CDR3 is built from 16 residues. Trimming shortened V by 1 base and J by 0 bases, and 12 bases separated the two germline ends. Germline assignment: CDR1 SGHVS and CDR2 FQNEAQ. Here the CDR3 DNA reads TGTGCCAGCAGCTTAGTCGGGGGGGTCATGAACACTGAAGCTTTCTTT. Protein sequence: CASSLVGGVMNTEAFF. Supplemented by reference TRBV7-8 and TRBJ1-1, the full variable domain reads GAGVSQSPRYKVAKRGQDVALRCDPISGHVSLFWYQQALGQGPEFLTYFQNEAQLDKSGLPSDRFFAERPEGSVSTLKIQRTQQEDSAVYLCASSLVGGVMNTEAFFGQGTRLTVV.

This chain uses TRBV4-3 with TRBJ2-1; D unresolved. Germline CDR1 and CDR2: LGHNA and YSLEER. V lost 4 bases to trimming and J lost 12 bases, with 19 bases between them. CDR3 length equals 14 residues. CDR3 nucleotides: TGCGCCAGCAGCCCGGATGCGGAGTCTTTTCGGCAGTTCTTC. Protein product: CASSPDAESFRQFF.

The V and J genes are TRBV30 and TRBJ2-7, with D unresolved. The CDR3 contains 13 residues. CDR1 and CDR2 (germline): GTSNPN, SVGIG (reference sequence). Trimming pared 4 bases from V and 4 bases from J, leaving 14 bases between. This chain's CDR3 is CAWMELGEYEQYF. CDR3 DNA sequence: TGTGCCTGGATGGAGCTAGGAGAATACGAGCAGTACTTC.

Worth noting for this clone: Other DNA sequences in this specimen translate into the identical CDR3. The CDR3 DNA is TGTGCCAGCAGTTTATCCGGGGGGGCAAACTATGGCTACACCTTC. Translating it yields CASSLSGGANYGYTF. This chain connects TRBV27 to TRBJ1-2, with D possibly TRBD1 on 6 matching bases. The CDR3 sequence is 15 residues long. The ends were cut back, 0 bases at V and 2 bases at J, with 10 bases in the middle. Germline V gene lookup returns CDR1 MNHEY and CDR2 SMNVEV (reference sequence).

The rearrangement links TRBV2 to TRBJ2-5; D not resolved. The V and J ends lost 5 bases and 5 bases respectively, with 18 bases between them. Germline CDR1 SNHLY, CDR2 FYNNEI. This CDR3 has 15 residues. In nucleotides, the CDR3 is TGTGCCAGCAGTCTGTCTTCGCGGCAGGAGGAGACCCAGTACTTC. Translating it yields CASSLSSRQEETQYF.

In the case of this clone: The same CDR3 also results from other DNA sequences found in this sample. The V gene is TRBV10-3, the J gene TRBJ1-2, with D unclear. Trimming removed 0 bases from V and 3 bases from J, with 2 bases in between. The CDR3 is 12 residues long. Germline loops: CDR1 ENHRY, CDR2 SYGVKD. CDR3 protein: CAISESHYGYTF. The CDR3 coding sequence is TGTGCCATCAGTGAGTCGCACTATGGCTACACCTTC.

The genes are TRBV28 and TRBJ1-5; D ambiguous. V lost 4 bases and J 9 bases, leaving 7 bases between the germline ends. The CDR3 consists of 11 residues. Germline-derived CDR1 and CDR2 are MDHEN and SYDVKM. CDR3 protein: CASSWSGPQHF. The CDR3 bases are TGTGCCAGCAGTTGGTCGGGGCCCCAGCATTTT.

The chain combines TRBV27 with TRBJ2-1; 12 nucleotides match TRBD2. Germline trimming cut 5 bases from V and 6 bases from J; bases unmatched to any gene: 2. The length of the CDR3 is 14 residues. Germline values: CDR1 MNHEY, CDR2 SMNVEV (reference sequence). CDR3 DNA sequence: TGTGCCAGCAGTCGACTAGCGGGAGTCAATGAGCAGTTCTTC. Protein product: CASSRLAGVNEQFF.